These 24 T cell receptor beta chains came from one sample sequenced in a study of response to subunit inactivated influenza vaccine. TCRdb passed the RT-PCR reads through MiXCR, listing each CDR3 protein once. This sample carries about 700,000 distinct CDR3 sequences, 12% to 15% of them seen once, and the ten largest clones take roughly 7.6%. The sequenced sample was PBMCs from blood, obtained 14 days before vaccination. The origin of the receptors is a man aged 50-60 years who received an inactivated influenza vaccine.

The sample holds a few counts of this clonotype. The chain combines TRBV24-1 with TRBJ2-3; D uncertain. Germline CDR1 KGHDR, CDR2 SFDVKD. Trimming cost V 4 bases and J 5 bases, with 12 bases left between them. The CDR3 length is 14 residues. This CDR3 reads CATSDHYVGDTQYF. DNA for the CDR3: TGTGCCACCAGTGACCATTATGTTGGAGATACGCAGTATTTT.

The V call is TRBV20-1, the J call TRBJ2-1; D gene unclear. V shed 3 bases and J shed 5 bases, with 17 bases lying between them. Germline CDR1 DFQATT, CDR2 SNEGSKA (reference sequence). The CDR3 has 15 amino acids. Written as DNA, the CDR3 is TGCAGTGCTAGTAATCCTCTGCTGTCCCACAATGAGCAGTTCTTC. Residues: CSASNPLLSHNEQFF.

The rearrangement joins TRBV29-1 to TRBJ2-7; either TRBD1 or TRBD2 may fit D (6 bases each). Trimming took 3 bases from V and 5 from J, leaving 14 bases between them. The CDR3 is made up of 13 amino acids. In germline, CDR1 is SQVTM, CDR2 ANQGSEA. CDR3 sequence: CSVEGGYIHEQYF. In nucleotides, the CDR3 is TGCAGCGTTGAGGGGGGCTATATCCACGAGCAGTACTTC.

This clonotype has more than one count but fewer than ten. The chain uses TRBV12-3 or TRBV12-4 and TRBJ1-3; D ambiguous. V was clipped by 11 bases and J by 0 bases, with 11 bases between them. The CDR3 consists of 13 residues. The chain's CDR3 is CAVMLGSGNTIYF. For the CDR3, the DNA is TGTGCCGTCATGCTGGGCTCTGGAAACACCATATATTTT.

The sample holds a few counts of this clonotype. The J gene is TRBJ2-3, the V gene TRBV12-3 or TRBV12-4; no firm D call. Trimming took off 6 bases at V and 9 bases at J, with 10 bases between the two ends. CDR3 length: 11 residues. The CDR3 reads CASSRAGTQYF. DNA of the CDR3: TGTGCCAGCAGCCGGGCTGGGACGCAGTATTTT.

This clonotype was detected only a few times. The rearrangement links TRBV4-2 to TRBJ2-1; possible D gene TRBD2, 5 bases. Trimming pared 0 bases from V and 10 bases from J, leaving 19 bases between. This CDR3 is built from 16 residues. Germline CDR1 is LGHNA and CDR2 is YNFKEQ. The CDR3 DNA is TGTGCCAGCAGCCAAGATTATGCCGGGGTATCTGACGAGCAGTTCTTC. Protein product: CASSQDYAGVSDEQFF.

A few counts support this clonotype. The chain employs TRBV29-1 and TRBJ2-3; TRBD2 matches 13 bases. From germline, CDR1 is SQVTM and CDR2 ANQGSEA. CDR3 length: 15 amino acids. V was pared by 1 base and J by 4 bases, with 2 bases of the junction left unmatched. The CDR3: CSVEGTSGRSDTQYF. The CDR3 bases are TGCAGCGTTGAAGGGACTAGCGGGAGATCAGATACGCAGTATTTT.

J is TRBJ1-4 and V is TRBV6-1, with 8 bases matching TRBD1. V was pared by 3 bases and J by 8 bases, with 8 bases of the junction left unmatched. CDR3 size: 15 residues. Germline V CDR1 and CDR2: MNHNS, SASEGT. The CDR3 DNA sequence: TGTGCCAGCAGTGAGGGGACAGGTCCGGGCGAAAAACTGTTTTTT. Protein product: CASSEGTGPGEKLFF.

The sample holds a few counts of this clonotype. The chain carries TRBV27 and TRBJ2-7; a weak D match, TRBD1 (5 bases). Germline CDR1 reads MNHEY; CDR2 reads SMNVEV (reference sequence). The CDR3 runs to 15 residues. The V end was cut by 4 bases, the J end by 4 bases, with 17 bases between. The CDR3 loop reads CASSSGRRAQYEQYF. CDR3 DNA: TGTGCCAGCAGTTCAGGGCGCAGGGCACAGTACGAGCAGTACTTC.

This clonotype has at least ten counts. The gene calls are TRBV29-1 and TRBJ2-2; D not resolved. Trimming removed 6 bases at V and 6 bases at J, with 14 bases between. This CDR3 has 13 amino acids. The germline V gene encodes CDR1 SQVTM and CDR2 ANQGSEA. CDR3 region: CSVPGLISGELFF. CDR3 sequence (DNA): TGCAGCGTCCCGGGCCTCATCTCCGGGGAGCTGTTTTTT.

The sample holds many counts of this clonotype. The rearrangement links TRBV4-3 to TRBJ2-3; 9 nucleotides agree with TRBD1. Germline V gives CDR1 LGHNA, CDR2 YSLEER. J was trimmed by 5 bases and V by 4 bases; bases with no gene match: 7. The CDR3 covers 15 residues. CDR3 sequence: CASSPQTGGEDTQYF. The CDR3 nucleotides are TGCGCCAGCAGCCCGCAGACAGGGGGGGAAGATACGCAGTATTTT.

In its sample, this clonotype was seen a few times. The J gene is TRBJ2-5, the V gene TRBV11-2, with 7 bases fitting TRBD2. The CDR3 length is 16 residues. The junction had 12 bases not matched to a gene; V was cut back by 3 bases and J by 5 bases. Germline V gives CDR1 SGHAT, CDR2 FQNNGV. CDR3 nucleotide sequence: TGTGCCAGCAGCTTCAGTAGGGGCGGGAGTGGGGAGACCCAGTACTTC. It yields the protein CASSFSRGGSGETQYF.

This clonotype was counted only a few times. The V gene is TRBV9, the J gene TRBJ2-1; 13 positions match TRBD2. Trimming at V came to 5 bases and at J to 2 bases, leaving 16 bases not matched to a gene. CDR1 is SGDLS, CDR2 YYNGEE, per germline. The CDR3 totals 20 residues. CDR3 DNA sequence: TGTGCCAGCAGTCGCGCCGGGACTAGCGGGACCTTTATTCCCTACAATGAGCAGTTCTTC. Translation gives CASSRAGTSGTFIPYNEQFF.

The V and J genes are TRBV11-3 and TRBJ2-1; no clear D. The germline V and J ends were trimmed by 2 bases and 5 bases, with 7 bases remaining between them. CDR1 and CDR2 (germline): SGHNT, YENEEA. This CDR3 is 13 amino acids long. Here the CDR3 reads CASSLLGNNEQFF. DNA of the CDR3: TGTGCCAGCAGCTTACTAGGTAACAATGAGCAGTTCTTC. The full variable domain, completed using reference TRBV11-3 and TRBJ2-1, is EAGVVQSPRYKIIEKKQPVAFWCNPISGHNTLYWYLQNLGQGPELLIRYENEEAVDDSQLPKDRFSAERLKGVDSTLKIQPAELGDSAVYLCASSLLGNNEQFFGPGTRLTVL.

About this clonotype: The DNA is left out, because the CDR3 cannot be placed on it with certainty; the CDR3 is given as TCRdb lists it. The chain is built from TRBV7-5 and TRBJ2-5; the table assigns TRBD1, which was not confirmed against the DNA. TRBV7-5 is described as a pseudogene. Including both end residues, the CDR3 is 21 amino acids long. Here the CDR3 reads CISVSEAGPKPGRRYQETQYF.

This clonotype showed up just a few times. The J gene is TRBJ2-2, the V gene TRBV20-1, with 7 bases aligning to TRBD1. Germline CDR1 reads DFQATT; CDR2 reads SNEGSKA (reference sequence). The CDR3 extends over 16 amino acids. V was clipped by 0 bases and J by 1 base; unmatched bases: 5. The CDR3 nucleotides are TGCAGTGCTAGAGAGGAAGGGGGCCGGAACACCGGGGAGCTGTTTTTT. This gives the protein CSAREEGGRNTGELFF.

This chain connects TRBV3-1 to TRBJ2-3, with unresolved D. The germline V gene encodes CDR1 LGHDT and CDR2 YNNKEL (reference sequence). The CDR3 consists of 16 residues. Trimming took off 0 bases at V and 2 bases at J, with 12 bases between the two ends. The CDR3 reads CASSQDLRRTTDTQYF. CDR3 coding DNA: TGTGCCAGCAGCCAAGATTTGCGGCGGACCACAGATACGCAGTATTTT.

In its sample, this clonotype was seen a few times. The chain recombines TRBV11-2 with TRBJ1-3, with D perhaps matching TRBD1 (5 bases). Trimming removed 4 bases at V and 0 bases at J, with 16 bases between. This CDR3 region has 17 residues. Germline V gene sequence: CDR1 SGHAT, CDR2 FQNNGV. Here the CDR3 DNA reads TGTGCCAGCAGCTCTAGACAGTCTTTAAGCTCTGGAAACACCATATATTTT. Translating it yields CASSSRQSLSSGNTIYF. Complete variable domain (other parts from reference TRBV11-2 and TRBJ1-3): EAGVAQSPRYKIIEKRQSVAFWCNPISGHATLYWYQQILGQGPKLLIQFQNNGVVDDSQLPKDRFSAERLKGVDSTLKIQPAKLEDSAVYLCASSSRQSLSSGNTIYFGEGSWLTVV.

This chain uses TRBV6-2 or TRBV6-3 with TRBJ2-5; TRBD2 aligns across 10 bases. This CDR3 has 16 amino acids. The germline CDR1 and CDR2 sequences are MNHEY and SVGEGT. J was trimmed by 3 bases and V by 6 bases; bases with no gene match: 10. The CDR3 loop is CASSYPLAGKEETQYF. As DNA, the CDR3 is TGTGCCAGCAGCTACCCACTAGCGGGAAAGGAAGAGACCCAGTACTTC.

The V and J genes are TRBV7-2 and TRBJ2-5, with 10 bases lining up with TRBD1. V lost 6 bases and J lost 1; bases outside the gene matches: 8. The germline gives CDR1 SGHTA, CDR2 FQGNSA. The CDR3 length is 16 residues. The CDR3 loop is CASRRQGAVVQETQYF. CDR3 coding DNA: TGTGCCAGCAGGAGACAGGGGGCGGTTGTCCAAGAGACCCAGTACTTC.

The chain uses TRBV18 and TRBJ2-5, with D uncertain. The CDR3 is made up of 14 amino acids. Germline CDR1 KGHSH, CDR2 LQKENI. With 3 bases removed from V and 5 bases from J, the gap between germline ends came to 13 bases. Here the CDR3 DNA reads TGTGCCAGCTCACCGCGGCAGTATCGGGAGACCCAGTACTTC. Residues: CASSPRQYRETQYF.

This chain links TRBV19 with TRBJ1-5, with D possibly TRBD1 on 6 matching bases. The length of the CDR3 is 13 residues. CDR1 LNHDA and CDR2 SQIVND come from the germline V gene (reference sequence). V was cut by 10 bases and J by 1 base, with 11 bases left in between. This CDR3 reads CAIGGTSNQPQHF. CDR3 DNA: TGTGCCATCGGCGGGACAAGCAATCAGCCCCAGCATTTT.

V and J are TRBV7-3 and TRBJ2-2; 7 positions match TRBD1. In germline, CDR1 is SGHTA, CDR2 FQGTGA. Unmatched junction bases numbered 5, after V lost 4 bases and J lost 0 bases. CDR3 size: 16 residues. CDR3 amino acids: CASSSTGVANTGELFF. The DNA for the CDR3 is TGTGCCAGCAGCTCTACAGGGGTAGCGAACACCGGGGAGCTGTTTTTT.

This clonotype appeared a few times. The chain links TRBV29-1 to TRBJ2-1; the D call may be TRBD1 or TRBD2 (6 bases each). The CDR3 loop spans 15 amino acids. V lost 6 bases and J lost 0, with 15 bases in between. The germline CDR1 and CDR2 sequences are SQVTM and ANQGSEA. The CDR3 here is CSVAGQVSSYNEQFF. The CDR3 DNA reads TGCAGCGTCGCGGGACAAGTGAGCTCCTACAATGAGCAGTTCTTC.